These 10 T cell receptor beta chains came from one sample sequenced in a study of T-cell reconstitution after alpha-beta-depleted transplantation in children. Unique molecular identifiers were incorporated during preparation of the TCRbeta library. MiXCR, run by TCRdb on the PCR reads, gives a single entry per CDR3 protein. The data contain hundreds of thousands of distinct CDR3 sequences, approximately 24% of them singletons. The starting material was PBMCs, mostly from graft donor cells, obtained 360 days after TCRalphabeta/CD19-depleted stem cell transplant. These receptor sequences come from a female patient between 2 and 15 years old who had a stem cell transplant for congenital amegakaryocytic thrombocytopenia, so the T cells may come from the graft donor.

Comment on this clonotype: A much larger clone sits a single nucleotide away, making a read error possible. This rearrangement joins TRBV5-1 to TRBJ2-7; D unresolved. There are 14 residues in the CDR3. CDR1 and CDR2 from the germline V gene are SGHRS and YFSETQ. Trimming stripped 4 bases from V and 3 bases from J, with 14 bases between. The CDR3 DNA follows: TGCGCCAGCAGCGAGCACGGGTACGGCTACGAGCAGTACTTC. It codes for CASSEHGYGYEQYF.

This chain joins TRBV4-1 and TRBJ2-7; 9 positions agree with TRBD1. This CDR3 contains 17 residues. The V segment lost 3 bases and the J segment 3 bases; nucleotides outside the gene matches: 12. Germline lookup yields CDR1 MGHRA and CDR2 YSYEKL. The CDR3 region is CASSQPLTRDRDYEQYF. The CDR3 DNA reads TGCGCCAGCAGCCAGCCCTTAACCCGGGACAGGGACTACGAGCAGTACTTC.

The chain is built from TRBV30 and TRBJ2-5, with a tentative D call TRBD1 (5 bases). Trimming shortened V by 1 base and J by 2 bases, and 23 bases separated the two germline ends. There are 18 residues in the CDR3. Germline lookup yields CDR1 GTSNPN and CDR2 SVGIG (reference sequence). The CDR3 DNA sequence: TGTGCCTGGAGTGGGAGTCGATTAAGGGGTTTTGCTCAAGAGACCCAGTACTTC. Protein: CAWSGSRLRGFAQETQYF. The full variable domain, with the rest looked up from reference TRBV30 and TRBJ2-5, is SQTIHQWPATLVQPVGSPLSLECTVEGTSNPNLYWYRQAAGRGLQLLFYSVGIGQISSEVPQNLSASRPQDRQFILSSKKLLLSDSGFYLCAWSGSRLRGFAQETQYFGPGTRLLVL.

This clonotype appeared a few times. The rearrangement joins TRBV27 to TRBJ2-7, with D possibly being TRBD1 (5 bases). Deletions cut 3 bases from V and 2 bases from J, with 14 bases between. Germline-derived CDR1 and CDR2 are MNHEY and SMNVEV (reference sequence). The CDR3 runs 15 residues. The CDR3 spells CASSLRRGDTYEQYF. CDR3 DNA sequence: TGTGCCAGCAGTTTGCGTAGGGGCGATACCTACGAGCAGTACTTC.

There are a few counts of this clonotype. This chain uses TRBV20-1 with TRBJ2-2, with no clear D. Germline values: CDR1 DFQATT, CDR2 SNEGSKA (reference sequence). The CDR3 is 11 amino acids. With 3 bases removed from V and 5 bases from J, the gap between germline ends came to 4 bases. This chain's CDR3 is CSASFTGELFF. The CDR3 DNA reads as TGCAGTGCTAGCTTTACCGGGGAGCTGTTTTTT.

CDR3 residues: CSALTSGGYEQYF. CDR3 sequence (DNA): TGCAGTGCCCTGACTAGCGGGGGTTACGAGCAGTACTTC. The chain employs TRBV20-1 and TRBJ2-7, with 12 positions matching TRBD2. The trim removed 6 bases at V and 4 bases at J, leaving 4 bases unmatched. Germline loops: CDR1 DFQATT, CDR2 SNEGSKA (reference sequence). CDR3 length equals 13 residues.

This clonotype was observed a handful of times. The DNA for the CDR3 is TGTGCCATCAGCGGGGACTCGGGACGGAATAATTCACCCCTCCACTTT. This sequence encodes CAISGDSGRNNSPLHF. The V and J genes are TRBV10-3 and TRBJ1-6, with D perhaps TRBD1 (5 bases). Germline values: CDR1 ENHRY, CDR2 SYGVKD. Trimming stripped 6 bases from V and 5 bases from J, with 17 bases between. There are 16 residues in the CDR3.

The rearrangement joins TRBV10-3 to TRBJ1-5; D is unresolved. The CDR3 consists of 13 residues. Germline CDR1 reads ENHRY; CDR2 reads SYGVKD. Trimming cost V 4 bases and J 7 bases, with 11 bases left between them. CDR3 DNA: TGTGCCATCAGTGGGGCAGCGGAGCAGCCCCAGCATTTT. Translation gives CAISGAAEQPQHF.

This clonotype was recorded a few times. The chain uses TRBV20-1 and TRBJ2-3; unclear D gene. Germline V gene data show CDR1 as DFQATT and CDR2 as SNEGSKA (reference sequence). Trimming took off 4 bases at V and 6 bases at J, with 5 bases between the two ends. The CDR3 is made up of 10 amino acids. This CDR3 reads CSATEDTQYF. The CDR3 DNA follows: TGCAGTGCTACGGAGGATACGCAGTATTTT.

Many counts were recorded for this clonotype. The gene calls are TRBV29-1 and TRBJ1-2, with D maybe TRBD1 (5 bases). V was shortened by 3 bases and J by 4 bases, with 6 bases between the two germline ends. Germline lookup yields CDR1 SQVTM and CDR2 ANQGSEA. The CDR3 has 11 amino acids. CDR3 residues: CSVEGGYGYTF. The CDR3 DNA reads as TGCAGCGTTGAGGGGGGCTATGGCTACACCTTC.